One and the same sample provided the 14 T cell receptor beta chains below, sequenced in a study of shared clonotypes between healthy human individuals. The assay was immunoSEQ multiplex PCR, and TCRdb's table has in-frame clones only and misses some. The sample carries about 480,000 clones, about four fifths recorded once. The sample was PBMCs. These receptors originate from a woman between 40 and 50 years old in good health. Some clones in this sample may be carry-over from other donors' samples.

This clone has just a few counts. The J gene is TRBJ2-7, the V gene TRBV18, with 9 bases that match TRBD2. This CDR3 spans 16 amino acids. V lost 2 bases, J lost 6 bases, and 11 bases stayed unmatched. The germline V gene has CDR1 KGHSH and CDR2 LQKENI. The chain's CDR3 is CASSPRISGSNSEQYF. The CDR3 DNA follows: TGTGCCAGCTCACCAAGGATTAGCGGGAGTAATTCCGAGCAGTACTTC.

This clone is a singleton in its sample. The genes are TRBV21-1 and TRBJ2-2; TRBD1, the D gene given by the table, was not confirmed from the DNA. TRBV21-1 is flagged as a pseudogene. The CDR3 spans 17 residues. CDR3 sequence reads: CASSKAPTGENTGELFF. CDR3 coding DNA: TGTGCCAGCAGCAAAGCCCCGACAGGCGAGAACACCGGGGAGCTGTTTTTT.

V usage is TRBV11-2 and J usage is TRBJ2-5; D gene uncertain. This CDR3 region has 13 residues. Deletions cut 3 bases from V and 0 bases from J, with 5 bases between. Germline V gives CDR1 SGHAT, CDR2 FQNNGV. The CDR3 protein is CASSFGYQETQYF. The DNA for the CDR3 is TGTGCCAGCAGCTTTGGTTACCAAGAGACCCAGTACTTC. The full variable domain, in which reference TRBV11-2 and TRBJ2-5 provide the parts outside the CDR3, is EAGVAQSPRYKIIEKRQSVAFWCNPISGHATLYWYQQILGQGPKLLIQFQNNGVVDDSQLPKDRFSAERLKGVDSTLKIQPAKLEDSAVYLCASSFGYQETQYFGPGTRLLVL.

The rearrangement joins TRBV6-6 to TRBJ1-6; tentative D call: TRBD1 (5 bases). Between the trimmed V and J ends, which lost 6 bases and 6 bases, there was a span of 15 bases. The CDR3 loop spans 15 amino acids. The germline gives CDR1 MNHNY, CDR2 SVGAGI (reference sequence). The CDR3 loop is CASRESGTVNSPLHF. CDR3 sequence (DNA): TGTGCCAGCAGAGAGTCCGGGACCGTTAATTCACCCCTCCACTTT.

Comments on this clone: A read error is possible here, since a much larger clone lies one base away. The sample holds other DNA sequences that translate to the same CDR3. This chain's CDR3 is CASSFAYEQYF. In DNA, the CDR3 is TGTGCCAGCAGCTTTGCCTACGAGCAGTACTTC. V and J are TRBV28 and TRBJ2-7; D not resolved. CDR3 length: 11 amino acids. CDR1 is MDHEN and CDR2 is SYDVKM in the germline V gene. Trimming left V 6 bases short and J 2 bases short, with 5 bases between.

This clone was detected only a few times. The CDR3 sequence: CASSPSGTRGETQYF. The CDR3 coding sequence is TGTGCCAGCAGCCCCTCGGGGACTAGGGGGGAGACCCAGTACTTC. V gene TRBV6-5 combines with J gene TRBJ2-5; 8 bases match TRBD2. V lost 6 bases to trimming and J lost 5 bases; unmatched junction nucleotides: 11. Looked up from germline, CDR1 is MNHEY and CDR2 is SVGAGI. This CDR3 has 15 residues.

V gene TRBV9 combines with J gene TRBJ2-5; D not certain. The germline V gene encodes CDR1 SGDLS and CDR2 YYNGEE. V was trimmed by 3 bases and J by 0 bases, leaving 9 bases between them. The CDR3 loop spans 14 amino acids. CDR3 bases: TGTGCCAGCAGCGCCGGTGGGGACCAAGAGACCCAGTACTTC. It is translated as CASSAGGDQETQYF.

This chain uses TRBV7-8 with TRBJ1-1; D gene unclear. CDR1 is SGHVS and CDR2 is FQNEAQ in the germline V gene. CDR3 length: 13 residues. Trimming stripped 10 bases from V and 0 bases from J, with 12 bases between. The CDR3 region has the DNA TGTGCCATCGATAATGCGATGAACACTGAAGCTTTCTTT. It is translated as CAIDNAMNTEAFF.

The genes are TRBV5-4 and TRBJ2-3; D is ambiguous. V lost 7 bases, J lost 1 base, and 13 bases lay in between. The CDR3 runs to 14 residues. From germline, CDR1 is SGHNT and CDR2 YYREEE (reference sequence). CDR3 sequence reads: CASALLRGTDTQYF. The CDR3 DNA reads TGTGCCAGCGCCCTTTTACGGGGCACAGATACGCAGTATTTT.

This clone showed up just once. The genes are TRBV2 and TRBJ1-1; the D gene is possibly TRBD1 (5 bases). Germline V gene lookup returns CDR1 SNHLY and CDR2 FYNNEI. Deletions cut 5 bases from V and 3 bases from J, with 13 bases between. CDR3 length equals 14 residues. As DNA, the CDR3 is TGTGCCAGCAGTCCAGGGAACTATTACACTGAAGCTTTCTTT. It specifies CASSPGNYYTEAFF.

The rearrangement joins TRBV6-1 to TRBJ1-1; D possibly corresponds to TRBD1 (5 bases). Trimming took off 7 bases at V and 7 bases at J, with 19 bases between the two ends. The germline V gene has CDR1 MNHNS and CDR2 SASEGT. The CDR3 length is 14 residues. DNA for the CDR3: TGTGCCAGCATCCAGGGACCCAGCAGGAATGAAGCTTTCTTT. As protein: CASIQGPSRNEAFF.

The CDR3 here is CASSSTGTALYGYTF. The CDR3 DNA reads as TGTGCCAGTAGTAGCACCGGGACAGCACTCTATGGCTACACCTTC. The chain joins TRBV19 to TRBJ1-2; 7 bases are a match to TRBD1. The CDR3 spans 15 residues. Trimming removed 4 bases from V and 4 bases from J; junction bases left unmatched: 9. Germline V CDR1 and CDR2: LNHDA, SQIVND (reference sequence). Variable domain in full (rest from reference TRBV19 and TRBJ1-2): DGGITQSPKYLFRKEGQNVTLSCEQNLNHDAMYWYRQDPGQGLRLIYYSQIVNDFQKGDIAEGYSVSREKKESFPLTVTSAQKNPTAFYLCASSSTGTALYGYTFGSGTRLTVV.

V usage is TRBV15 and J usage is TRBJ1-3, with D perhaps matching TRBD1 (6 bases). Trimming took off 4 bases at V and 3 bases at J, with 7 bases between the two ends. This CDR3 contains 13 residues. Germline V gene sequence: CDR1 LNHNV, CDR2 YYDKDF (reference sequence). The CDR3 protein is CATSIGGGNTIYF. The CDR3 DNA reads TGTGCCACCAGCATAGGGGGTGGAAACACCATATATTTT.

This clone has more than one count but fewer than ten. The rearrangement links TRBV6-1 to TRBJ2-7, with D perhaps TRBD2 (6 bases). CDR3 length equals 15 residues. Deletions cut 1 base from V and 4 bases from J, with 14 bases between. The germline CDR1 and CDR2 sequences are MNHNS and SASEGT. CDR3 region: CASSEGLASEYEQYF. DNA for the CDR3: TGTGCCAGCAGTGAAGGGTTGGCTAGCGAGTACGAGCAGTACTTC.